The present entry profiles one T cell receptor (beta chain) with its context. No antigen is known for it. The germline CDR1 and CDR2 sequences are DFQATT and SNEGSKA (reference sequence). J lost 0 bases, V lost 0 bases, and 10 bases had no gene match. There are 19 residues in the CDR3. These data originate in a study of blood T cells in healthy people across ages. General study results and limits: Using unsorted PBMCs precluded a conclusive naive versus antigen-experienced comparison. In the absence of known donor CMV status, changes in expanded clonotypes were possibly confounded.

The study drew donors from healthy Caucasian individuals in Russia aged about 6 to 100. PCR was performed a second time for about 6 to 12 cycles using a sample-barcoded 5' primer and a J-beta primer mix. TCRdb re-derived calls from the 5' RACE reads in MiXCR, one entry per CDR3 protein. The sample holds roughly 1,800,000 distinct CDR3 sequences, less than 50% seen once. Specimen: blood. V is TRBV20-1 and J is TRBJ2-3; 12 bases line up with TRBD2. The origin of this receptor is a woman aged 40 to 55 in good health. CDR3 in DNA: TGCAGTGCTAGAGATCAGCGACTAGCGGGGGCTACTAGCACAGATACGCAGTATTTT. Amino acids: CSARDQRLAGATSTDTQYF.